This TCR beta chain was retrieved from a study of cytomegalovirus exposure and HLA in healthy donors. Of note for this clone: The antigen remains undetermined.

Whole-study findings and limits: Later analysis identified several of the most significant clusters that appeared linked to common viral pathogens. The study flagged some 180 TCR beta chains as cytomegalovirus-associated. Apparent HLA restriction characterized most CMV-associated TCR beta chains in a later analysis.

PCR employed 60 Vbeta and 13 Jbeta primers. Assay: immunoSEQ multiplex PCR; the TCRdb copy retains only in-frame clones and omits some. The sample holds approximately 180,000 clones; around 81% are singletons and the top ten take 4.9%. V was pared by 5 bases and J by 7 bases, with 7 bases of the junction left unmatched. From germline, CDR1 is MNHEY and CDR2 SMNVEV (reference sequence). The CDR3 is 13 amino acids. Healthy bone marrow donors made up the donor group. Source material: PBMCs. V is TRBV27 and J is TRBJ1-2, with 7 bases lining up with TRBD1. The sequence was obtained from a woman younger than 35 in good health and CMV-seropositive. The CDR3, as DNA: TGTGCCAGCAGTATAACAGGGGATCGTGGCTACACCTTC. Its protein product is CASSITGDRGYTF.